This T cell receptor (beta chain) was obtained from a study of memory CD4+ T cells and cytomegalovirus serostatus. Overall study context: Healthy Belgian adult donors included roughly nine CMV-positive and 24 CMV-negative people.

This clone was recorded once. The sort gate was single viable CD3+CD4+CD8-CD45RO+ cells for memory CD4+ T cells. There are 14 residues in the CDR3. V was trimmed by 6 bases and J by 0 bases, leaving 12 bases between them. The germline CDR1 and CDR2 sequences are SGHVS and FNYEAQ. Study processing details: After removing out-of-frame reads, 2 million to 2.5 million distinct TCRbeta sequences remained. Using immunoSEQ multiplex PCR, the repertoire was profiled, and TCRdb retains in-frame clones only, with some absent. V, J and clone size reflect that table, while D and trimming were determined from the DNA. Seen here are under 100,000 clones, 75% to 90% observed once, and the top ten hold about 0.72%.

The sample comprised memory CD4+ T cells from blood. The chain joins TRBV7-6 to TRBJ2-7; D uncertain. The sequence was collected from an adult in good health and CMV-seronegative. The CDR3 loop is CASSGDYNSYEQYF. Here the CDR3 DNA reads TGTGCCAGCAGTGGGGATTACAACTCCTACGAGCAGTACTTC. The whole variable domain, remainder taken from reference TRBV7-6 and TRBJ2-7, is GAGVSQSPRYKVTKRGQDVALRCDPISGHVSLYWYRQALGQGPEFLTYFNYEAQQDKSGLPNDRFSAERPEGSISTLTIQRTEQRDSAMYRCASSGDYNSYEQYFGPGTRLTVT.